The 25 T cell receptor beta chains reported below all come from one sample, sequenced in a study of T cell repertoires in cytomegalovirus infection. For these receptors, no antigen is known. MiXCR, applied by TCRdb to the reads, yields one record per CDR3 protein. Among about 220,000 distinct CDR3 sequences listed, 38% were seen once. The sequenced sample was CD8+ T cells from cultured PBMCs, obtained from culture after CMV antigen stimulation. The receptors derive from a human donor in good health (CMV status not recorded). Some clones in this sample may be carry-over from other donors' samples.

The rearrangement joins TRBV11-2 to TRBJ2-1; 9 nucleotides line up with TRBD1. Germline values: CDR1 SGHAT, CDR2 FQNNGV. J lost 9 bases, V lost 3 bases, and 24 bases had no gene match. The CDR3 has 20 amino acids. As DNA, the CDR3 is TGTGCCAGCAGCTTCTCCTATGCCCCGGGGGACAGGGTGAACGGGGGTGAGCAGTTCTTC. This encodes CASSFSYAPGDRVNGGEQFF.

This clonotype was counted many times. This chain uses TRBV4-1 with TRBJ2-1; 7 bases map to TRBD2. V shed 3 bases, J shed 13 bases, and the junction held 21 bases outside the gene matches. Germline values: CDR1 MGHRA, CDR2 YSYEKL. This CDR3 has 17 amino acids. CDR3 in DNA: TGCGCCAGCAGCCACGGAGGCCGGGGATGGAGGGGACTACCACAGTTCTTC. Protein product: CASSHGGRGWRGLPQFF.

The rearrangement joins TRBV19 to TRBJ2-1; 8 positions match TRBD2. The CDR3 is 13 amino acids. Germline-derived CDR1 and CDR2 are LNHDA and SQIVND (reference sequence). V gave up 5 bases and J gave up 10 bases; unmatched junction bases: 7. The CDR3 region has the DNA TGTGCCAGTAGTCCCGTTGCGGGAGGCGAGCAGTTCTTC. This encodes CASSPVAGGEQFF. Full variable domain (missing parts from reference TRBV19 and TRBJ2-1): DGGITQSPKYLFRKEGQNVTLSCEQNLNHDAMYWYRQDPGQGLRLIYYSQIVNDFQKGDIAEGYSVSREKKESFPLTVTSAQKNPTAFYLCASSPVAGGEQFFGPGTRLTVL.

The rearrangement joins TRBV7-3 to TRBJ1-2; no firm D call. V lost 5 bases, J lost 4 bases, and 26 bases lay in between. The germline gives CDR1 SGHTA, CDR2 FQGTGA. The CDR3 extends over 18 amino acids. CDR3 loop: CASSPSGPESWGGYGYTF. Here the CDR3 DNA reads TGTGCCAGCAGCCCTAGTGGTCCCGAATCATGGGGAGGCTATGGCTACACCTTC. The full variable domain, completed using reference TRBV7-3 and TRBJ1-2, is GAGVSQTPSNKVTEKGKYVELRCDPISGHTALYWYRQSLGQGPEFLIYFQGTGAADDSGLPNDRFFAVRPEGSVSTLKIQRTERGDSAVYLCASSPSGPESWGGYGYTFGSGTRLTVV.

The rearrangement joins TRBV30 to TRBJ1-2; D call uncertain. V gave up 3 bases and J gave up 8 bases, with 16 bases separating them. The CDR3 has 13 residues. Germline assignment: CDR1 GTSNPN and CDR2 SVGIG (reference sequence). The CDR3 here is CAWRDRRVGGYTF. The CDR3, as DNA: TGTGCCTGGAGAGATCGGAGGGTTGGCGGCTACACCTTC.

The chain links TRBV12-3 or TRBV12-4 to TRBJ2-1, with 7 bases lining up with TRBD2. The V gene end was trimmed by 3 bases and the J gene end by 4 bases; junction bases not matched to a gene: 6. The CDR3 is 15 residues long. The CDR3 is CASSLKGRVYNEQFF. CDR3 sequence (DNA): TGTGCCAGCAGTTTGAAGGGGAGGGTTTACAATGAGCAGTTCTTC.

This clonotype was seen a handful of times. The rearrangement links TRBV7-2 to TRBJ2-1; the D is unclear. Trimming cost V 1 base and J 0 bases, with 10 bases left between them. The CDR3 is 16 residues long. The V gene's germline CDR1 is SGHTA and CDR2 FQGNSA. The CDR3 bases are TGTGCCAGCAGCTTAGGGCGGAGCAGCTCCTACAATGAGCAGTTCTTC. Protein product: CASSLGRSSSYNEQFF.

This clonotype has a handful of counts. The chain is built from TRBV7-9 and TRBJ2-1; possibly TRBD1 or TRBD2 for D (5 bases each). Germline assignment: CDR1 SEHNR and CDR2 FQNEAQ (reference sequence). The CDR3 is 19 residues long. Trimming took off 4 bases at V and 1 base at J, with 23 bases between the two ends. Here the CDR3 reads CASSSHNRPGRQSYNEQFF. In DNA form, the CDR3 reads TGTGCCAGCAGCTCACATAATCGACCGGGACGGCAATCCTACAATGAGCAGTTCTTC.

This rearrangement joins TRBV7-6 to TRBJ2-6, with 11 bases lining up with TRBD1. Germline V gives CDR1 SGHVS, CDR2 FNYEAQ. This CDR3 spans 19 amino acids. J gave up 0 bases and V 5 bases, and 9 bases lay outside the gene matches. This CDR3 reads CASSSRTGGTFSGANVLTF. CDR3 nucleotide sequence: TGTGCCAGCAGCAGCCGGACAGGGGGCACTTTCTCTGGGGCCAACGTCCTGACTTTC.

The chain combines TRBV28 with TRBJ2-3; 12 positions match TRBD2. The V and J ends lost 3 bases and 3 bases, in that order; junction bases with no gene match: 7. The germline gives CDR1 MDHEN, CDR2 SYDVKM. This CDR3 has 17 residues. CDR3 protein: CASSFTRLAGETDTQYF. The CDR3 nucleotides are TGTGCCAGCAGTTTCACCCGACTAGCGGGAGAGACAGATACGCAGTATTTT. The full variable domain, in which reference TRBV28 and TRBJ2-3 provide the parts outside the CDR3, is DVKVTQSSRYLVKRTGEKVFLECVQDMDHENMFWYRQDPGLGLRLIYFSYDVKMKEKGDIPEGYSVSREKKERFSLILESASTNQTSMYLCASSFTRLAGETDTQYFGPGTRLTVL.

The chain links TRBV10-3 to TRBJ1-5; D uncertain. The CDR3 length is 14 residues. Trimming removed 4 bases from V and 4 bases from J, with 11 bases in between. Germline CDR1 is ENHRY and CDR2 is SYGVKD. The CDR3 DNA sequence: TGTGCCATCAGTGCTTACAGCTCGAATCAGCCCCAGCATTTT. Protein: CAISAYSSNQPQHF.

The rearrangement uses TRBV4-1 and TRBJ2-1; tentatively, D is TRBD2 (5 bases). V lost 9 bases and J 5 bases, leaving 11 bases between the germline ends. This CDR3 has 12 amino acids. CDR1 and CDR2 (germline): MGHRA, YSYEKL. The CDR3 here is CASVDGNNEQFF. The CDR3 nucleotides read TGCGCCAGTGTTGACGGGAACAATGAGCAGTTCTTC.

At least ten counts were recorded for this clonotype. This rearrangement joins TRBV4-1 to TRBJ2-7, with 8 nucleotides matching TRBD2. V gave up 4 bases and J gave up 1 base; unmatched junction bases: 12. This CDR3 is 17 amino acids long. In germline, CDR1 is MGHRA, CDR2 YSYEKL. The CDR3 DNA sequence: TGCGCCAGCAGCCCATTCTTGTCTAGCGGGTTGTCCTACGAGCAGTACTTC. Residues: CASSPFLSSGLSYEQYF.

The chain recombines TRBV11-2 with TRBJ2-5, with D possibly being TRBD1 (6 bases). The CDR3 is 14 amino acids. Germline V CDR1 and CDR2: SGHAT, FQNNGV. V lost 5 bases and J lost 0, with 10 bases in between. The CDR3 sequence is CASSPDRNQETQYF. In DNA form, the CDR3 reads TGTGCCAGCAGCCCCGACAGGAACCAAGAGACCCAGTACTTC.

This clonotype was seen only a few times. This chain connects TRBV7-6 to TRBJ1-6, with 7 bases matching TRBD1. Per the germline V gene, CDR1 is SGHVS and CDR2 is FNYEAQ. With V trimmed by 5 bases and J by 4 bases, 17 bases remained unmatched. The CDR3 is 19 residues long. In DNA form, the CDR3 reads TGTGCCAGCAGCGCGGGACAGTCCCCCTTAAGCTTTTATAATTCACCCCTCCACTTT. Translated, it gives CASSAGQSPLSFYNSPLHF. Complete variable domain (other parts from reference TRBV7-6 and TRBJ1-6): GAGVSQSPRYKVTKRGQDVALRCDPISGHVSLYWYRQALGQGPEFLTYFNYEAQQDKSGLPNDRFSAERPEGSISTLTIQRTEQRDSAMYRCASSAGQSPLSFYNSPLHFGNGTRLTVT.

The chain couples TRBV7-9 to TRBJ2-2; TRBD2 might be the D (5 bases). The germline gives CDR1 SEHNR, CDR2 FQNEAQ (reference sequence). Trimming took off 4 bases at V and 1 base at J, with 10 bases between the two ends. There are 15 residues in the CDR3. DNA of the CDR3: TGTGCCAGCAGCTCCACGGGGAGGAACACCGGGGAGCTGTTTTTT. The encoded protein is CASSSTGRNTGELFF. The entire variable domain, with the rest obtained from reference TRBV7-9 and TRBJ2-2, is as follows: DTGVSQNPRHKITKRGQNVTFRCDPISEHNRLYWYRQTLGQGPEFLTYFQNEAQLEKSRLLSDRFSAERPKGSFSTLEIQRTEQGDSAMYLCASSSTGRNTGELFFGEGSRLTVL.

V usage is TRBV11-3 and J usage is TRBJ2-1, with TRBD2 matching 15 bases. This CDR3 region has 18 residues. V shed 4 bases and J 4 bases; nucleotides not matched to a gene: 8. CDR1 is SGHNT and CDR2 is YENEEA in the germline V gene. The CDR3 sequence: CASSYPGTSGGPYNEQFF. CDR3 bases: TGTGCCAGCAGCTATCCTGGGACTAGCGGGGGGCCTTACAATGAGCAGTTCTTC.

This sequence joins TRBV20-1 and TRBJ2-7; D remains ambiguous. The CDR3 runs to 13 residues. The ends were cut back, 3 bases at V and 3 bases at J, with 12 bases in the middle. CDR1 is DFQATT and CDR2 is SNEGSKA in the germline V gene (reference sequence). In nucleotides, the CDR3 is TGCAGTGCTAGTCCCCGGGTCAGCTACGAGCAGTACTTC. This sequence encodes CSASPRVSYEQYF.

The V call is TRBV29-1, the J call TRBJ2-7; no clear D gene. Germline V gene sequence: CDR1 SQVTM, CDR2 ANQGSEA. CDR3 length: 12 residues. The V end was cut by 4 bases, the J end by 3 bases, with 10 bases between. The CDR3 nucleotides read TGCAGCGTTGGTAAACAAATCTACGAGCAGTACTTC. Translating it yields CSVGKQIYEQYF.

The chain is built from TRBV28 and TRBJ2-6; no clear D. Germline V lookup: CDR1 MDHEN, CDR2 SYDVKM. The CDR3 is 14 residues long. Trimming took 5 bases from V and 2 from J, leaving 7 bases between them. The CDR3 DNA sequence: TGTGCCAGCAGTATGTTAACTGGGGCCAACGTCCTGACTTTC. Encoded protein: CASSMLTGANVLTF.

This clonotype appeared a few times. The gene calls are TRBV6-7 and TRBJ2-6; 12 bases align to TRBD1. TRBV6-7 is given ORF status, its function remaining uncertain. Unmatched junction bases numbered 7, after V lost 5 bases and J lost 2 bases. The CDR3 is 18 residues long. The CDR3 DNA is TGTGCCAGCAGTCCCCCCGGGACAGGGGGCCCTGGGGCCAACGTCCTGACTTTC. Protein sequence: CASSPPGTGGPGANVLTF.

In the case of this clonotype: Given a much more abundant clone one base away, this may be a read error. The gene calls are TRBV7-2 and TRBJ2-1; 8 bases align to TRBD2. With V trimmed by 5 bases and J by 10 bases, 13 bases remained unmatched. Germline CDR1 reads SGHTA; CDR2 reads FQGNSA. This CDR3 comprises 15 residues. For the CDR3, the DNA is TGTGCCAGCAGCCCTACTAGCGGTAGGGGCAAGGAGCAGTTCTTC. It yields the protein CASSPTSGRGKEQFF.

The chain combines TRBV4-1 with TRBJ1-2, with D maybe TRBD1 (6 bases). The CDR3 length is 16 residues. The V end was cut by 4 bases, the J end by 4 bases, with 19 bases between. Germline V gene data show CDR1 as MGHRA and CDR2 as YSYEKL. CDR3 coding DNA: TGCGCCAGCAGCCGGATCCCGGGACAATCAGTCTATGGCTACACCTTC. Residues: CASSRIPGQSVYGYTF.

A few counts support this clonotype. V and J are TRBV7-9 and TRBJ2-3; possibly TRBD2 for D (6 bases). Trimming cost V 5 bases and J 6 bases, with 6 bases left between them. Germline loops: CDR1 SEHNR, CDR2 FQNEAQ (reference sequence). The CDR3 spans 11 residues. CDR3 in DNA: TGTGCCAGCAGCGGGGGGGATACGCAGTATTTT. Amino acid sequence: CASSGGDTQYF.

This clonotype was observed a few times. The rearrangement uses TRBV2 and TRBJ1-1, with D perhaps matching TRBD1 (5 bases). The V end lost 7 bases, the J end lost 0 bases, and 12 bases lay between the germline ends. The CDR3 totals 14 residues. Germline-derived CDR1 and CDR2 are SNHLY and FYNNEI. The CDR3 sequence is CASNLGTLNTEAFF. The CDR3 coding sequence is TGTGCCAGCAACCTAGGGACGCTGAACACTGAAGCTTTCTTT.